This is a list of T cell receptor beta chains from one sample in a study of human T cells and chemical hapten exposure. TCRdb called the RACE reads again in MiXCR, with one record for every CDR3 protein. The data show around 330,000 distinct CDR3 sequences, about 5% seen once. The sequencing here drew on whole blood, taken in connection with sensitization to the hapten diphenylcyclopropenone (DPC). The origin of the receptors is a woman aged 18 to 35 with alopecia areata. Some clones in this sample may be carry-over from other donors' samples. The CDR3 runs from the conserved cysteine through the conserved F or W. A D gene is named only where the DNA matches it firmly. Clone size is stated in some rows and not others, as once, few, many or a class when expanded.

abundance	d_gene	len	v_gene	j_gene	CDR3aa	CDR3nt
few	TRBD2	15	TRBV6-2/TRBV6-3	TRBJ2-3	CASSYSRTSLDTQYF	TGTGCCAGCAGTTACTCCCGGACTAGTCTTGATACGCAGTATTTT
-	-	14	TRBV5-1	TRBJ1-5	CASSLERADQPQHF	TGCGCCAGCAGCTTGGAGAGGGCAGACCAGCCCCAGCATTTT
many	-	13	TRBV6-2/TRBV6-3	TRBJ2-1	CASSRSRGNEQFF	TGTGCCAGCAGTCGTTCACGGGGGAATGAGCAGTTCTTC
-	-	13	TRBV12-3/TRBV12-4	TRBJ1-1	CASRFAENTEAFF	TGTGCCAGCAGATTTGCGGAAAACACTGAAGCTTTCTTT
-	-	11	TRBV6-4	TRBJ1-1	CASPLARGAFF	TGTGCCAGTCCCTTGGCGCGGGGGGCTTTCTTT
many	-	11	TRBV12-3/TRBV12-4	TRBJ2-3	CASTFADTQYF	TGTGCCAGCACTTTCGCAGATACGCAGTATTTT
few	-	14	TRBV12-3/TRBV12-4	TRBJ1-1	CASSFPGLVTEAFF	TGTGCCAGCAGTTTTCCAGGCTTGGTCACTGAAGCTTTCTTT
many	TRBD2	16	TRBV20-1	TRBJ2-7	CSASTPSLGLAGEQYF	TGCAGTGCTAGTACCCCCAGTCTAGGGCTAGCGGGAGAGCAGTACTTC
many	-	14	TRBV20-1	TRBJ1-1	CSAREGHINTEAFF	TGCAGTGCTAGAGAGGGACACATCAACACTGAAGCTTTCTTT
many	TRBD1	17	TRBV12-3/TRBV12-4	TRBJ1-3	CASTYAGGHFSGNTIYF	TGTGCCAGCACCTACGCAGGGGGACACTTCTCTGGAAACACCATATATTTT
-	-	14	TRBV7-9	TRBJ1-1	CASSFPSHITEAFF	TGTGCCAGCAGCTTTCCGAGTCATATCACTGAAGCTTTCTTT
-	-	17	TRBV4-3	TRBJ1-1	CASSQDPSRTPNTEAFF	TGCGCCAGCAGCCAAGATCCGTCCAGGACACCGAACACTGAAGCTTTCTTT
-	-	14	TRBV21-1	TRBJ1-1	CASSWAGTKSEAFF	TGTGCCAGCAGCTGGGCAGGGACGAAGTCTGAAGCTTTCTTT
many	TRBD2	19	TRBV28	TRBJ2-7	CASSFSASGGARPSYEQYF	TGTGCCAGCAGTTTCTCGGCTAGCGGGGGGGCTCGCCCCTCCTACGAGCAGTACTTC